A single sample is the source of the 17 T cell receptor beta chains below, sequenced in a study of tumor and adjacent non-tumor tissue in lung cancer. The template was RNA from unsorted bulk tissue. TCRbeta libraries were built with three rounds of nested PCR, modified from ARM-PCR. One entry per CDR3 protein results from TCRdb running MiXCR on the multiplex PCR reads. The sample has 100,000 to 120,000 distinct CDR3 sequences; 84% are singletons. The sequenced sample was lung tumor tissue. The receptors were gathered from a man aged 65 to 79 with non-small cell lung cancer.

Comments on this clonotype: The CDR3 does not close with the conserved phenylalanine or tryptophan, likely indicating a read error. This chain links TRBV12-5 with TRBJ1-5, with D hard to call. Trimming stripped 3 bases from V and 4 bases from J, with 7 bases between. The CDR3 runs to 13 residues. The germline V gene encodes CDR1 LGHNT and CDR2 FRNRAP. The CDR3 protein is CASGFDNNQPQHS. CDR3 coding DNA: TGTGCTAGTGGTTTTGACAATAATCAGCCCCAGCATTCT.

Comments on this clonotype: This sequence may be a read error, since a much larger clone differs from it by one base. The V gene is TRBV5-1, the J gene TRBJ2-3, with D possibly TRBD1 on 5 matching bases. Germline assignment: CDR1 SGHRS and CDR2 YFSETQ. V lost 4 bases, J lost 0 bases, and 12 bases lay in between. The CDR3 sequence is 15 residues long. The CDR3 sequence: CASSQGATSTDTQYF. As DNA, the CDR3 is TGCGCCAGCAGCCAAGGGGCAACTAGCACAGATACGCAGTATTTT.

V is TRBV12-3 or TRBV12-4 and J is TRBJ1-1; D possibly corresponds to TRBD1 (5 bases). V dropped 4 bases and J dropped 9 bases, with 15 bases sitting between them. The CDR3 consists of 13 residues. CDR3 protein: CASSYRDAHKAFF. CDR3 nucleotide sequence: TGTGCCAGCAGTTATCGGGACGCACATAAAGCTTTCTTT.

This clonotype showed up many times. The J gene is TRBJ1-5, the V gene TRBV7-9; D unclear. Trimming stripped 2 bases from V and 5 bases from J, with 7 bases between. CDR1 is SEHNR and CDR2 is FQNEAQ in the germline V gene (reference sequence). This CDR3 spans 13 amino acids. The CDR3 DNA reads as TGTGCCAGCAGCTTAACGAGCGATCAGCCCCAGCATTTT. Translated, it gives CASSLTSDQPQHF. The full variable domain, completed using reference TRBV7-9 and TRBJ1-5, is DTGVSQNPRHKITKRGQNVTFRCDPISEHNRLYWYRQTLGQGPEFLTYFQNEAQLEKSRLLSDRFSAERPKGSFSTLEIQRTEQGDSAMYLCASSLTSDQPQHFGDGTRLSIL.

The chain uses TRBV20-1 and TRBJ2-3, with a possible D match to TRBD2 (6 bases). CDR1 is DFQATT, CDR2 SNEGSKA, per germline (reference sequence). The CDR3 sequence is 14 residues long. Trimming shortened V by 6 bases and J by 5 bases, and 18 bases separated the two germline ends. The CDR3 DNA sequence: TGCAGTGCCAATACGGGGGTCCTCGGAGATACGCAGTATTTT. Its translation is CSANTGVLGDTQYF.

As for this clonotype: A clone one base away is much larger, so this may be a read error. This rearrangement joins TRBV20-1 to TRBJ2-1; D not resolved. The length of the CDR3 is 13 residues. Germline CDR1 DFQATT, CDR2 SNEGSKA (reference sequence). The CDR3 DNA sequence: TGCAGTGCAAAGGGAAGCTCCTACAATGAGCAGTCCTTC. As protein: CSAKGSSYNEQSF.

On this clonotype itself: Germline is not matched at one junction end, which may reflect a read error. The rearrangement joins TRBV11-3 to TRBJ2-2; possibly TRBD1 or TRBD2 for D (5 bases each). This CDR3 is built from 13 residues. The germline gives CDR1 SGHNT, CDR2 YENEEA. CDR3 region: CASSSLDTGELSF. The CDR3 bases are TGTGCCAGCAGCTCCCTGGACACTGGGGAGCTGTCTTTT.

As for this clonotype: The junction and the germline gene differ at one end; a read error may be behind it. The J gene is TRBJ2-4, the V gene TRBV6-2 or TRBV6-3; TRBD1 matches at 10 bases. The CDR3 covers 14 residues. Germline V gene lookup returns CDR1 MNHEY and CDR2 SVGEGT. The CDR3 nucleotides read TGTACCAGCAGTCCTTTTGGACAGGGGGACATTCAGTACTTC. Translated: CTSSPFGQGDIQYF.

On this clonotype: A much larger clone sits a single nucleotide away, making a read error possible. V and J are TRBV18 and TRBJ2-1; TRBD2 matches at 7 bases. The CDR3 spans 15 residues. The V gene's germline CDR1 is KGHSH and CDR2 LQKENI. The CDR3 sequence is CASSPASGTYYEQFF. The CDR3 DNA follows: TGTGCCAGCTCACCAGCTAGCGGAACCTACTATGAGCAGTTCTTC.

Concerning this clonotype: The junction differs from germline at one of its ends, possibly a read error. CDR3: CTSNNQGGEHYF. As DNA, the CDR3 is TGTACCAGCAACAACCAGGGGGGCGAGCACTACTTC. The chain has TRBV11-2 and TRBJ2-7, with D possibly TRBD1 on 7 matching bases. The CDR3 contains 12 residues. Germline CDR1 is SGHAT and CDR2 is FQNNGV.

This clonotype came up once. J is TRBJ2-6 and V is TRBV4-1, with TRBD1 matching 8 bases. From germline, CDR1 is MGHRA and CDR2 YSYEKL. The trim removed 10 bases at V and 0 bases at J, leaving 17 bases unmatched. CDR3 length equals 19 residues. CDR3: CAIIQDVSGTGSGANVLTF. Here the CDR3 DNA reads TGCGCCATCATCCAAGATGTTTCCGGGACAGGCTCTGGGGCCAACGTCCTGACTTTC.

Of note for this clonotype: Germline is not matched at one junction end, which may reflect a read error. The V and J genes are TRBV29-1 and TRBJ1-2; 9 bases line up with TRBD1. This CDR3 contains 15 residues. Germline-derived CDR1 and CDR2 are SQVTM and ANQGSEA. The CDR3 coding sequence is TGCGGCGTAGTTACCCCGGGACAGGGAAGCTATGGCTACACCTTC. This sequence encodes CGVVTPGQGSYGYTF.

Turning to this clonotype: This may stem from a read error, because a much larger clone lies one nucleotide away. This chain links TRBV28 with TRBJ1-1, with TRBD1 as a possible D gene (6 bases). This CDR3 region has 12 residues. The V gene's germline CDR1 is MDHEN and CDR2 SYDVKM. DNA of the CDR3: TGTACCAGCAGTTCCCAGGGGTTTACAGCTTTCTTT. Encoded protein: CTSSSQGFTAFF.

This clonotype was detected many times. The chain uses TRBV6-5 and TRBJ1-1; no reliable D call. Germline loops: CDR1 MNHEY, CDR2 SVGAGI. Between the trimmed V and J ends, which lost 10 bases and 1 base, there was a span of 7 bases. The CDR3 totals 11 residues. The CDR3 loop reads CATRKNTEAFF. Here the CDR3 DNA reads TGTGCCACTCGAAAGAACACTGAAGCTTTCTTT.

This clonotype has just one count. This CDR3 fails to terminate in the conserved phenylalanine or tryptophan, so it likely reflects a read error. This chain uses TRBV29-1 with TRBJ2-1, with D perhaps matching TRBD2 (5 bases). The germline gives CDR1 SQVTM, CDR2 ANQGSEA. The CDR3 covers 16 residues. CDR3 protein: CSVELYDNEVDNEQFV. The CDR3 nucleotides read TGTAGCGTTGAACTCTATGACAACGAGGTGGACAATGAGCAGTTCGTC.

Concerning this clonotype itself: A much larger clone differs by one base, so this may be a read error. The CDR3 nucleotides are TGTGCCATCAGTGACCCATCCGGGACAGGGGGTATGACAGATACGCGGTATTTT. The encoded protein is CAISDPSGTGGMTDTRYF. This chain joins TRBV10-3 and TRBJ2-3, with 11 bases that match TRBD1. The CDR3 spans 18 residues. The germline V gene encodes CDR1 ENHRY and CDR2 SYGVKD.

Concerning this clonotype itself: The final CDR3 position lacks the conserved phenylalanine or tryptophan, pointing to a likely read error. The chain has TRBV11-1 and TRBJ2-1, with TRBD2 matching over 8 bases. Germline trimming cut 5 bases from V and 7 bases from J; bases unmatched to any gene: 13. This CDR3 spans 16 amino acids. The germline V gene has CDR1 SGHAT and CDR2 FQDESV (reference sequence). CDR3 sequence: CASSRKTGRASNEQFS. In DNA form, the CDR3 reads TGTGCCAGCAGCCGAAAGACCGGGAGGGCCTCGAATGAGCAGTTCTCA.